A selection of T cell receptor beta chains follows, all from one sample in a study of blood T cell dynamics during melanoma immunotherapy. Produced via immunoSEQ multiplex PCR; TCRdb's table is partial and in-frame only. The sample lists about 13,000 clones, 85% to 90% seen once, with about 3.5% in the top ten. Material: blood, obtained from a patient treated with checkpoint blockade. The receptors here all came from a human donor with melanoma. The CDR3 runs from the conserved cysteine through the conserved F or W. The order of the fields is V gene, clone size, J gene, D gene, CDR3 DNA, CDR3 protein. D genes are given only for firm matches. Clone size is shown for a subset of rows, as once, few, many or a class of expanded clone.

TRBV5-1	-	TRBJ2-1	-	TGCGCCAGCAGCAAACGACAGGACTCCTACAATGAGCAGTTCTTC	CASSKRQDSYNEQFF
TRBV5-1	-	TRBJ1-5	-	TGCGCCAGCAGCTTATGGCCAGGGGATGATCAGCCCCAGCATTTT	CASSLWPGDDQPQHF
TRBV19	-	TRBJ2-3	-	TGTGCCAGTAGTATTGGGCGAGTCAGCACAGATACGCAGTATTTT	CASSIGRVSTDTQYF
TRBV7-2	-	TRBJ2-1	TRBD1	TGTGCCAGCAGCTTAACGAACAGGGGTGAGCAGTTCTTC	CASSLTNRGEQFF
TRBV7-2	few	TRBJ1-5	-	TGTGCCAGCAGCCAAAGACCTGGGAGCAATCAGCCCCAGCATTTT	CASSQRPGSNQPQHF
TRBV5-1	-	TRBJ2-4	TRBD1	TGCGCCAGCAGCTTGGCCGGGACAGGGGGCCTGAACATTCAGTACTTC	CASSLAGTGGLNIQYF
TRBV6-1	once	TRBJ2-7	TRBD1	TGTGCCAGCACTCGACAGGGGGCGGACGAGCAGTACTTC	CASTRQGADEQYF
TRBV4-3	-	TRBJ2-5	-	TGCGCCAGCAGCCAGAGACTGTTTCAAGAGACCCAGTACTTC	CASSQRLFQETQYF
TRBV10-1	-	TRBJ2-3	-	TGCGCCAGCAGTGAGCAGGGGACAGATACGCAGTATTTT	CASSEQGTDTQYF
TRBV27	-	TRBJ2-1	-	TGTGCCAGCAGAAAATGGGCCGGAGGGGCTGAACTTTACAATGAGCAGTTCTTC	CASRKWAGGAELYNEQFF
TRBV6-5	-	TRBJ2-1	TRBD2	TGTGCCAGCAGGACTAGCGGCTACAATGAGCAGTTCTTC	CASRTSGYNEQFF
TRBV27	few	TRBJ2-7	TRBD1	TGTGCCAGCAGTTTAACCGGGACAGGGGCTAACGAGCAGTACTTC	CASSLTGTGANEQYF
TRBV5-1	-	TRBJ2-3	TRBD2	TGCGCCAGCAGCTTCCTAGCGGGGACAGATACGCAGTATTTT	CASSFLAGTDTQYF
TRBV30	-	TRBJ1-2	TRBD1	TGTGCCTGGCTCCGGGACAGGCCTTATGGCTACACCTTC	CAWLRDRPYGYTF
TRBV28	-	TRBJ1-5	-	TGTGCCAGCAGCCGCGGCGGGGGTGGCAATCAGCCCCAGCATTTT	CASSRGGGGNQPQHF
TRBV4-3	-	TRBJ1-4	TRBD1	TGCGCCAGCAGCCAATTACAGGGGTCGACTAATGAAAAACTGTTTTTT	CASSQLQGSTNEKLFF
TRBV5-1	-	TRBJ1-1	-	TGCGCCAGCAGCTCGGAGGCCAGACGGGGCACTGAAGCTTTCTTT	CASSSEARRGTEAFF
TRBV11-2	-	TRBJ2-2	-	TGTGCCAGCAGCTTTAGCAACACCGGGGAGCTGTTTTTT	CASSFSNTGELFF
TRBV4-1	-	TRBJ1-6	-	TGCGCCAGCAGCCCGATACCGGGACCCGCTAATTCACCCCTCCACTTT	CASSPIPGPANSPLHF
TRBV2	-	TRBJ2-7	TRBD1	TGTGCCAGCAGTAAGACAGGGATGGCCTACGAGCAGTACTTC	CASSKTGMAYEQYF
TRBV5-1	-	TRBJ2-3	-	TGCGCCAGCAGCTTGTCTTTCCCCGCCAGGACAGATACGCAGTATTTT	CASSLSFPARTDTQYF
TRBV5-4	-	TRBJ2-7	-	TGTGCCAGCAGAAGACGGGAGATCACCTACGAGCAGTACTTC	CASRRREITYEQYF
TRBV7-8	-	TRBJ1-5	-	TGTGCCAGCAGCTTAGTGTCACAGGGACAGCCCCAGCATTTT	CASSLVSQGQPQHF
TRBV7-2	-	TRBJ2-7	-	TGTGCCAGCAGCTTAGCGCACGGCGGCAACTACGGGCAGTACTTC	CASSLAHGGNYGQYF
TRBV18	-	TRBJ1-6	TRBD1	TGTGCCAGCTCAGCTCTACCGGGACAGGGGGATTCCCTCCACTTT	CASSALPGQGDSLHF
TRBV25-1	-	TRBJ1-2	-	TGTGCCAGCAGTCCAAAAGGACATTATGGCTACACCTTC	CASSPKGHYGYTF
TRBV11-3	-	TRBJ2-3	TRBD1	TGTGCCAGCAGCTTCGGACAGGGGGCTCAGTATTTT	CASSFGQGAQYF
TRBV5-1	once	TRBJ1-1	TRBD1	TGCGCCAGCAGCTGGGAAGGGACAGGGCTACGGAACACTGAAGCTTTCTTT	CASSWEGTGLRNTEAFF
TRBV6-6	-	TRBJ2-7	-	TGTGCCAGCAGTCTCGGACAGTCCTACGAGCAGTACTTC	CASSLGQSYEQYF
TRBV2	-	TRBJ2-3	-	TGTGCCAGCAGCCAACTATTTAGCACAGATACGCAGTATTTT	CASSQLFSTDTQYF
TRBV5-1	-	TRBJ1-1	-	TGCGCCAGCAGCTTGGTCGCCAGTTATGAAGCTTTCTTT	CASSLVASYEAFF
TRBV7-9	-	TRBJ1-6	TRBD1	TGTGCCAGCAGCTTCGGACAGGGAAATTCACCCCTCCACTTT	CASSFGQGNSPLHF
TRBV7-8	-	TRBJ1-4	-	TGTGCCAGCAGCTCCCTTCGGGGGGGCGCGATCTTAACTAATGAAAAACTGTTTTTT	CASSSLRGGAILTNEKLFF